This T cell receptor beta chain is drawn from a study of blood T cell repertoires in COVID-19. For the study at large: From the United States, Italy and Spain came samples of acute and convalescent COVID-19.

V was cut by 3 bases and J by 0 bases, with 11 bases left in between. Germline V gives CDR1 MDHEN, CDR2 SYDVKM. The CDR3 totals 15 residues. TCRdb's table, derived via immunoSEQ multiplex PCR, lists solely in-frame clones and lacks some. Of around 300,000 clones listed, approximately 92% were seen once; the top ten hold roughly 2.5%. The sequence was collected from a woman under 30 who had recovered from COVID-19. Sequenced material: PBMCs or T cells enriched from blood (not recorded which). The V gene is TRBV28, the J gene TRBJ1-1, with D perhaps matching TRBD1 (6 bases). The CDR3 reads CASSLAGTMNTEAFF. Here the CDR3 DNA reads TGTGCCAGCAGTTTGGCTGGGACAATGAACACTGAAGCTTTCTTT.